This TCR beta chain appears in the sequencing data of a study of shared clonotypes between healthy human individuals (dated by TCRdb to 2019 to 2021). Regarding the research as a whole: The cohort included three men and a couple of women between 18 and 49 years of age. For each donor, three plates each were used for CD4 naive and CD4 memory, two plates were used for CD8 naive, and one plate was used for CD8 memory. To estimate repertoire size and how much clonotypes are shared between individuals, the study performed deep sequencing of blood TCR repertoires from roughly five healthy adults. Libraries were prepared and TCR repertoires were sequenced by different laboratories using diverse techniques, in order to increase sequencing depth and limit assay-specific biases. Between about 0.85 and 9.5 billion PBMCs per donor were obtained by leukapheresis. Results and caveats for the whole study, not just this receptor: Sampling was limited to blood, and TCR repertoires in tissue likely differ from TCR repertoires in blood. Higher generation probabilities were observed for clonotypes shared by all four sorted-subset donors than for non-shared clonotypes. Naive subsets generally had larger estimated clonotype richness than memory subsets did. Rarefaction of sorted-subset datasets indicated incomplete sequencing despite the large sequencing depth. Pairwise subsampling indicated that sequencing depth was expected to affect the degree of clonotype sharing among donors. Sharing across a handful of donors was observed for around 4.8% of naive CD4, 3% to 3.5% of naive CD8, about 2.3% of memory CD4, and less than 0.45% of memory CD8 clonotypes. Because the study included a small number of donors, the genetic and exposure-history diversity represented was limited.

Using the deep immunoSEQ assay, TCR CDR3 regions were amplified from genomic DNA by multiplex PCR. Genomic DNA extracted from each cell subset was distributed evenly over all wells of several immunoSEQ 96-well plates, and each plate served as one replicate. For sorted subsets, roughly 200 ng genomic DNA, equal to some 28,000 T cell genomes, was loaded into each replicate PCR. The purified libraries were quantified using a Qubit 3.0 fluorometer, sized with a Bioanalyzer 2100, and then quantified again using the KAPA Library Quantification kit. Every immunoSEQ 96-well plate was sequenced on a dedicated single-read 150-cycle Illumina NextSeq 550 flow cell. The paper's processing steps were these. Because the immunoSEQ output included only junctional sequences and no quality scores, the filtering could not be the same as the filtering used for full-length reads. Sequences were annotated with PyIR, a Python wrapper for IgBLAST v1.9, using IMGT germline references to assign V/J genes and CDR3. Reads were filtered out if the reads had weak V/J assignments (E-value above 1e-6), no CDR3, stop codons, out-of-frame junctions, or ambiguous translated residues. V3J clonotypes were defined by identical inferred V gene, J gene, and CDR3 amino acid sequence. Percentage overlap between repertoires was computed as shared unique clonotypes divided by the size of the smaller repertoire. Richness of each repertoire was evaluated using RTK rarefaction, the Chao1 estimator, and Recon v2.1 estimates of unobserved clonotypes. Generation probabilities were computed with OLGA for all TCRbeta clonotypes obtained by the gDNA method from a few donors. Sourced from immuneACCESS, this table was stored by TCRdb with only in-frame sequences that have V and J called. A share of the clones is absent; for the studies checked, an unresolved V gene accounts for under half, and the remainder has no known explanation. The D gene and trimming were derived from the DNA, and the V and J assignments and clone size from that table. The sample table contains over 95,000 clones; only one count was recorded for about two thirds of them. Together, the top ten hold about 26% of the sample.

The donors were healthy, HIV-negative adults with no recently reported acute infections or vaccinations. Every donor was a Caucasian adult residing in Nashville, Tennessee, USA. CD8 memory samples consisted of magnetically selected CD45RO+ cells combined with CCR7-negative CD45RA+ effector memory (TemRA) cells. Blood was collected by leukapheresis, and PBMCs were isolated by Ficoll-Histopaque density gradient centrifugation and then cryopreserved in liquid nitrogen vapor phase. Analytical flow cytometry was used to check the purity and quantity of each magnetically sorted T cell population. From each sorted fraction, genomic DNA was isolated and quantified by UV absorbance on a Nanodrop 2000c. The junction shows trimming of 4 bases on V and 5 bases on J, plus 12 bases between the germline ends. The germline V gene (reference sequence) sets CDR1 to MNHEY and CDR2 to SMNVEV. Including the terminal cysteine and phenylalanine, the CDR3 comprises 14 residues. Left in the record is the CDR3 DNA by itself, 42 bases read in frame from the first base.

There are a few counts of this clone. What this receptor recognizes is not known. Per-nucleotide qualities are absent, and no much larger clonotype sits a single base away. Recombination joined TRBV27 with TRBJ1-5, with the D gene too uncertain to name. The receptor was isolated from a woman aged 30 to 39 in good health. Sequences were obtained from memory CD8+ T cells sorted from blood. Reading the label with the study, this specimen's cell subset or site is: CD45RO+ cells pooled with CCR7-negative TemRA cells. The base sequence is TGTGCCAGCAGTTCAGTTGGGCATCATCAGCCCCAGCATTTT. Translated, it reads CASSSVGHHQPQHF.